What follows is one T cell receptor (beta chain) and its context. Its antigen is still unknown. Clones were sequenced by immunoSEQ multiplex PCR, and TCRdb holds only the in-frame ones, with some missing. Of roughly 99,000 clones in the sample, around 92% were seen once. These data belong to a study of T cell responses to AZD1222 COVID-19 vaccine. General observations from the study: Spike-specific TCR breadth and depth were elevated following two AZD1222 doses. Mostly white British, mostly female donors; authors suggested clonal diversity may be underestimated.

Pooled together were second doses at about 4 or about 12 weeks. CDR1 and CDR2 from the germline V gene are SGHNT and YENEEA. The CDR3 totals 13 residues. V was clipped by 1 base and J by 9 bases, with 10 bases between them. Specimen: peripheral blood, collected 28 days after the second AZD1222 dose. This TCR came from an adult who received the AZD1222 COVID-19 vaccine. This chain joins TRBV11-3 and TRBJ2-1; D gene unclear. The CDR3 is CASSLARVGEQFF. CDR3 in DNA: TGTGCCAGCAGCTTAGCTCGGGTAGGTGAGCAGTTCTTC.